Listed below are T cell receptor beta chains from one sample, sequenced in a study of blood T cells in healthy people across ages. TCRdb ran MiXCR on the 5' RACE reads and lists one entry per CDR3 protein. The data show 780,000 or so distinct CDR3 sequences, roughly 56% seen once. Sequenced: blood. The receptors were sampled from a man aged 35 to 55 in good health. Each CDR3 is given with its conserved first and last residue. D genes are given only for firm matches. Where a row states a size, it is once, few, many or the class of an expanded clone; other rows omit it.

TRBD1 | TRBJ2-7 | TRBV6-2/TRBV6-3 | few | CASRRGQHYEQYF | TGTGCCAGCAGACGGGGACAGCACTACGAGCAGTACTTC
- | TRBJ1-1 | TRBV6-6 | - | CASSYFGRPGRNTEAFF | TGTGCCAGCAGTTACTTCGGGCGCCCCGGCAGGAACACTGAAGCTTTCTTT
- | TRBJ1-2 | TRBV28 | once | CASSWQQTFNYGYTF | TGTGCCAGCAGCTGGCAGCAGACCTTTAACTATGGCTACACCTTC
- | TRBJ1-1 | TRBV12-3/TRBV12-4 | - | CASSGMTGWYTEAFF | TGTGCCAGCAGTGGGATGACAGGATGGTACACTGAAGCTTTCTTT
- | TRBJ1-2 | TRBV9 | - | CASSVGQGDGYTF | TGTGCCAGCAGCGTAGGCCAGGGTGACGGCTACACCTTC
- | TRBJ2-5 | TRBV20-1 | - | CSAIQGGGGTQYF | TGCAGTGCTATTCAAGGGGGGGGCGGGACCCAGTACTTC
TRBD2 | TRBJ2-1 | TRBV29-1 | once | CSGQGSLAGLNEQFF | TGCAGCGGTCAGGGCTCACTAGCGGGGCTAAATGAGCAGTTCTTC
TRBD2 | TRBJ2-1 | TRBV20-1 | few | CSARSPSGSREQFF | TGCAGTGCTAGGTCCCCTAGCGGGAGTCGTGAGCAGTTCTTC
- | TRBJ1-5 | TRBV6-2/TRBV6-3 | - | CASSRIGTSGGQPQHF | TGTGCCAGCAGTAGGATCGGGACTTCGGGCGGTCAGCCCCAGCATTTT
- | TRBJ2-1 | TRBV11-3 | - | CASSTHRRDEQFF | TGTGCCAGCAGCACCCACCGTAGGGATGAGCAGTTCTTC
TRBD1 | TRBJ2-7 | TRBV25-1 | - | CASRPGTGYYEQYF | TGTGCCAGTCGACCCGGGACAGGGTACTACGAGCAGTACTTC
TRBD1 | TRBJ1-4 | TRBV6-6 | - | CASRNRQGANEKLFF | TGTGCCAGCAGGAACAGACAGGGGGCTAATGAAAAACTGTTTTTT
- | TRBJ2-5 | TRBV18 | - | CASSPTPGPWGTQYF | TGTGCCAGCTCACCAACTCCGGGGCCATGGGGGACCCAGTACTTC
- | TRBJ2-5 | TRBV12-3/TRBV12-4 | - | CASSLEDASGTQYF | TGTGCCAGCAGTTTAGAGGACGCTTCGGGGACCCAGTACTTC
TRBD1 | TRBJ2-6 | TRBV20-1 | once | CSARRGLQVEANVLTF | TGCAGTGCTAGAAGGGGGCTTCAAGTTGAGGCCAACGTCCTGACTTTC
- | TRBJ1-2 | TRBV6-6 | many | CASILGANYGYTF | TGTGCCAGCATCCTAGGTGCTAACTATGGCTACACCTTC
- | TRBJ2-3 | TRBV7-9 | - | CASSTPRADTQYF | TGTGCCAGCAGCACCCCGAGGGCAGATACGCAGTATTTT
TRBD2 | TRBJ2-7 | TRBV9 | few | CASSVRLADSYEQYF | TGTGCCAGCAGCGTACGACTAGCGGACTCCTACGAGCAGTACTTC
TRBD1 | TRBJ1-5 | TRBV20-1 | - | CSARRSWGGTGRQPQHF | TGCAGTGCTAGAAGGAGCTGGGGGGGGACAGGGAGACAGCCCCAGCATTTT
- | TRBJ2-7 | TRBV7-3 | - | CASSLNRDYNEQYF | TGTGCCAGCAGCTTAAACAGGGACTACAATGAGCAGTACTTC
- | TRBJ1-2 | TRBV4-1 | - | CAGSQGLPGHRSRGYTF | TGCGCCGGCAGCCAAGGACTTCCGGGACACCGATCTAGGGGCTACACCTTC
- | TRBJ2-6 | TRBV7-8 | few | CASSYTWQGSGANVLTF | TGTGCCAGCAGCTACACCTGGCAGGGGTCTGGGGCCAACGTCCTGACTTTC
- | TRBJ1-2 | TRBV6-1 | - | CASSLTESGGYTF | TGTGCCAGCAGTCTAACCGAGTCTGGTGGCTACACCTTC
- | TRBJ2-2 | TRBV4-3 | - | CASSPYSGTGTGELFF | TGCGCCAGCAGCCCCTATAGCGGGACAGGTACCGGGGAGCTGTTTTTT
TRBD1 | TRBJ1-2 | TRBV28 | - | CASSLPRDRVNYGYTF | TGTGCCAGCAGTTTACCCCGGGACAGGGTGAACTATGGCTACACCTTC
- | TRBJ2-6 | TRBV20-1 | - | CSARASVGANVLTF | TGCAGTGCTAGGGCATCGGTTGGGGCCAACGTCCTGACTTTC
- | TRBJ2-3 | TRBV5-1 | - | CASSYPRGGGTLNTDTQYF | TGCGCCAGCAGCTACCCCAGGGGCGGGGGCACACTCAACACAGATACGCAGTATTTT
- | TRBJ2-2 | TRBV27 | few | CASSFDLSNTGELFF | TGTGCCAGCAGTTTCGACCTATCGAACACCGGGGAGCTGTTTTTT
- | TRBJ1-2 | TRBV3-1 | few | CASSRNRDHYGCTF | TGTGCCAGCAGCCGCAACAGGGACCACTATGGCTGCACCTTC
- | TRBJ2-5 | TRBV5-6 | - | CASSLGDWVVETQYF | TGTGCCAGCAGCTTGGGGGACTGGGTGGTCGAGACCCAGTACTTC
- | TRBJ1-1 | TRBV18 | - | CASSPPVGGTENTEAFF | TGTGCCAGCTCACCACCGGTTGGTGGGACGGAAAACACTGAAGCTTTCTTT
- | TRBJ2-5 | TRBV6-5 | - | CASSPAGFNEQYF | TGTGCCAGCAGTCCGGCCGGTTTCAATGAGCAGTACTTC
TRBD2 | TRBJ2-1 | TRBV20-1 | - | CSASPAPSGGAQGSSYNEQFF | TGCAGTGCTAGCCCCGCTCCTAGCGGGGGGGCCCAGGGTAGCTCCTACAATGAGCAGTTCTTC
- | TRBJ2-2 | TRBV4-3 | - | CASSQDRNAGELFF | TGCGCCAGCAGCCAAGACCGGAACGCCGGGGAGCTGTTTTTT
- | TRBJ2-5 | TRBV4-1 | few | CASSRRLVETQYF | TGCGCCAGCAGCCGCCGACTAGTGGAGACCCAGTACTTC
TRBD2 | TRBJ2-7 | TRBV4-3 | - | CASSQDLASGVVYNEQYF | TGCGCCAGCAGCCAAGATCTCGCTAGCGGGGTCGTATACAATGAGCAGTACTTC
- | TRBJ1-5 | TRBV27 | - | CASSRTTGFRQPQHF | TGTGCCAGCAGCCGTACTACAGGGTTCCGTCAGCCCCAGCATTTT
- | TRBJ1-5 | TRBV2 | - | CASEMDSNQPQHF | TGTGCCAGCGAAATGGATAGCAATCAGCCCCAGCATTTT
- | TRBJ1-1 | TRBV18 | few | CASSHGRSPTEAFF | TGTGCCAGCTCCCACGGTCGGAGCCCCACTGAAGCTTTCTTT
- | TRBJ2-3 | TRBV7-2 | - | CASSLDAASRHDTQYF | TGTGCCAGCAGCTTAGATGCGGCCTCAAGGCATGATACGCAGTATTTT
TRBD2 | TRBJ2-1 | TRBV7-2 | - | CASSILTSGPYNEQFF | TGTGCCAGCAGCATCCTTACTAGCGGGCCTTACAATGAGCAGTTCTTC
- | TRBJ2-3 | TRBV29-1 | few | CSVQGAGGPDTQYF | TGCAGCGTCCAGGGGGCGGGAGGGCCAGATACGCAGTATTTT
TRBD1 | TRBJ1-4 | TRBV28 | - | CASSPPIGQGTNEKLFF | TGTGCCAGCAGTCCTCCCATCGGACAGGGAACTAATGAAAAACTGTTTTTT
- | TRBJ2-5 | TRBV7-9 | few | CASSLGGSRETQYF | TGTGCCAGCAGCTTAGGCGGCAGTCGGGAGACCCAGTACTTC
- | TRBJ1-1 | TRBV5-1 | - | CASSSTPGHRQNTEAFF | TGCGCCAGCAGCTCGACACCGGGACATAGGCAGAACACTGAAGCTTTCTTT